What follows are 16 T cell receptor beta chains derived from one specimen sequenced in a study of breast tumors, draining lymph nodes, adjacent tissues. Using its own MiXCR run on the multiplex PCR reads, TCRdb lists one record per CDR3 protein. The sample includes 20,000 to 25,000 distinct CDR3 sequences, under 75% of them seen just once. Source material: breast tumor tissue. These receptors came from a female donor with breast cancer. Some clones in this sample may be carry-over from other donors' samples.

This clonotype has a handful of counts. A single base separates this from a much larger clone, so it may be a read error. The rearrangement joins TRBV2 to TRBJ2-4, with 8 nucleotides matching TRBD1. Germline-derived CDR1 and CDR2 are SNHLY and FYNNEI. There are 18 residues in the CDR3. The CDR3 reads CASSDRGQGAFPTNIHYF. DNA of the CDR3: TGTGCCAGCAGCGATCGCGGGCAGGGGGCCTTTCCGACGAACATTCACTACTTC.

Sample share makes this clonotype medium-sized. The chain is built from TRBV20-1 and TRBJ1-2; D is unresolved. The length of the CDR3 is 9 residues. CDR1 is DFQATT, CDR2 SNEGSKA, per germline (reference sequence). Trimming pared 3 bases from V and 7 bases from J, leaving 3 bases between. The CDR3 reads CSARSGYTF. The CDR3 coding sequence is TGCAGTGCTAGGTCTGGCTACACCTTC.

V and J are TRBV7-3 and TRBJ2-1; possibly TRBD2 for D (6 bases). Germline CDR1 is SGHTA and CDR2 is FQGTGA. This CDR3 has 15 amino acids. The V end was cut by 5 bases, the J end by 4 bases, with 15 bases between. The CDR3, as DNA: TGTGCCAGCAGCCCCCCGGGGGAGTGTTACAATGAGCAGTTCTTC. Its protein is CASSPPGECYNEQFF.

This clonotype was counted many times. The genes are TRBV19 and TRBJ1-2; D is undetermined. This CDR3 contains 13 residues. Trimming took off 3 bases at V and 8 bases at J, with 13 bases between the two ends. Germline CDR1 LNHDA, CDR2 SQIVND (reference sequence). The CDR3 is CASSMGLVWGYTF. CDR3 nucleotide sequence: TGTGCCAGTAGTATGGGCCTCGTGTGGGGCTACACCTTC.

The genes are TRBV20-1 and TRBJ2-3; 12 bases match TRBD2. Germline V gives CDR1 DFQATT, CDR2 SNEGSKA (reference sequence). V lost 3 bases and J lost 5; bases outside the gene matches: 3. This CDR3 is built from 14 residues. The CDR3 nucleotides are TGCAGTGCTAGGGCTAGCGGGGGGGGAGATACGCAGTATTTT. It codes for CSARASGGGDTQYF.

This clonotype occurred many times. V usage is TRBV20-1 and J usage is TRBJ1-5, with D perhaps TRBD1 (6 bases). The ends were cut back, 4 bases at V and 0 bases at J, with 13 bases in the middle. CDR3 length equals 15 residues. Germline loops: CDR1 DFQATT, CDR2 SNEGSKA (reference sequence). Here the CDR3 DNA reads TGCAGTGCTACCCGAGGGGGGAATAGCAATCAGCCCCAGCATTTT. Protein: CSATRGGNSNQPQHF.

The chain carries TRBV5-5 and TRBJ2-7, with 11 bases lining up with TRBD1. Germline trimming cut 1 base from V and 8 bases from J; bases unmatched to any gene: 8. The CDR3 runs 15 residues. CDR1 is SGHKS, CDR2 YYEKEE, per germline (reference sequence). The CDR3 nucleotides are TGTGCCAGCAGCTTGATGGACAGGGGGCAATACAAGCAGTACTTC. This codes for CASSLMDRGQYKQYF.

The DNA for the CDR3 is TGTGCCAGCAGCTTGGAGGGCACGGCTCTAGCCAAAAACATTCAGTACTTC. Translated, it gives CASSLEGTALAKNIQYF. This sequence joins TRBV5-4 and TRBJ2-4; D uncertain. CDR1 is SGHNT, CDR2 YYREEE, per germline (reference sequence). The CDR3 covers 17 residues. Between the trimmed V and J ends, which lost 0 bases and 0 bases, there was a span of 13 bases.

This clonotype was seen at least ten times. The chain couples TRBV4-3 to TRBJ2-1, with D tentatively TRBD2 (5 bases). CDR1 LGHNA and CDR2 YSLEER come from the germline V gene. V lost 3 bases and J lost 9, with 12 bases in between. This CDR3 region has 13 residues. CDR3 amino acids: CASSQALEGEQFF. The CDR3 DNA is TGCGCCAGCAGCCAGGCACTAGAGGGTGAGCAGTTCTTC.

The rearrangement joins TRBV20-1 to TRBJ1-5; D uncertain. CDR3 length: 11 amino acids. Germline CDR1 and CDR2: DFQATT and SNEGSKA (reference sequence). Trimming took 6 bases from V and 7 from J, leaving 10 bases between them. The CDR3 loop is CSAEGDQPQHF. The CDR3 DNA is TGCAGTGCGGAGGGTGACCAGCCCCAGCATTTT.

V and J are TRBV4-1 and TRBJ1-3; TRBD1 aligns across 9 bases. The trim removed 5 bases at V and 2 bases at J, leaving 4 bases unmatched. CDR3 length: 15 amino acids. Per the germline V gene, CDR1 is MGHRA and CDR2 is YSYEKL. The CDR3 DNA sequence: TGCGCCAGCAGCGACAGGGGGGCTCCTGGAAACACCATATATTTT. This gives the protein CASSDRGAPGNTIYF.

The chain employs TRBV11-2 and TRBJ2-2, with D perhaps given as TRBD1 or TRBD2 (5 bases each). The germline V gene has CDR1 SGHAT and CDR2 FQNNGV. The CDR3 is 15 amino acids. The ends were cut back, 4 bases at V and 4 bases at J, with 13 bases in the middle. CDR3 DNA: TGTGCCAGCAGCTCGTGGGACGGGACCACCGGGGAGCTGTTTTTT. This sequence encodes CASSSWDGTTGELFF.

In this sample, this clonotype turned up many times. This chain joins TRBV28 and TRBJ2-5; D ambiguous. The V gene's germline CDR1 is MDHEN and CDR2 SYDVKM. The ends were cut back, 5 bases at V and 5 bases at J, with 15 bases in the middle. This CDR3 spans 14 amino acids. The CDR3 spells CASSTAASSETQYF. CDR3 DNA: TGTGCCAGCAGTACCGCAGCGTCATCGGAGACCCAGTACTTC.

The V and J genes are TRBV11-1 and TRBJ2-1; D is unclear. The CDR3 loop spans 12 amino acids. V was pared by 1 base and J by 6 bases, with 4 bases between. Germline CDR1 and CDR2: SGHAT and FQDESV (reference sequence). The CDR3 coding sequence is TGTGCCAGCAGCTTAGTCCCCAATGAGCAGTTCTTC. The encoded protein is CASSLVPNEQFF.

The CDR3 nucleotides are TGCAGTGCTAGTGACCGGGACAGGGGATACACCGGGGAGCTGTTTTTT. Its translation is CSASDRDRGYTGELFF. This chain links TRBV20-1 with TRBJ2-2; 10 bases match TRBD1. Germline V gives CDR1 DFQATT, CDR2 SNEGSKA (reference sequence). This CDR3 comprises 16 residues. J lost 3 bases, V lost 3 bases, and 7 bases had no gene match.

The chain uses TRBV6-6 and TRBJ2-1, with 14 bases matching TRBD2. V shed 4 bases, J shed 7 bases, and the junction held 15 bases outside the gene matches. Germline V CDR1 and CDR2: MNHNY, SVGAGI (reference sequence). The CDR3 totals 19 residues. CDR3 bases: TGTGCCAGCAGTTCACTTTTCGCCGGGACTAGCGGGAGTGGGAATGAGCAGTTCTTC. Its protein product is CASSSLFAGTSGSGNEQFF.